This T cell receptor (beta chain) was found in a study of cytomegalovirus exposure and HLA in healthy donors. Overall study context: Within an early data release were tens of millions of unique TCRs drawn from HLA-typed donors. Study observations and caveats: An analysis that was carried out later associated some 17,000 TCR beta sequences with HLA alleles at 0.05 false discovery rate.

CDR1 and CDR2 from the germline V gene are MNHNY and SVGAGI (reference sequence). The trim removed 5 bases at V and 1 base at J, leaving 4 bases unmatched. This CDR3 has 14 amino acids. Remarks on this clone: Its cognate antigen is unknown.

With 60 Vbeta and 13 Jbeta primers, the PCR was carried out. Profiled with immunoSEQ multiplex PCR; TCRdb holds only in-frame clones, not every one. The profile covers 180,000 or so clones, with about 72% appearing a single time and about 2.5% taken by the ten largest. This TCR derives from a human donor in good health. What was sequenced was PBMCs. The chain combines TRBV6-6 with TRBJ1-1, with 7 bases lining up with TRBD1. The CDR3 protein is CASSPRTGNTEAFF. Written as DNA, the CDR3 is TGTGCCAGCAGTCCCCGGACAGGGAACACTGAAGCTTTCTTT.